The present T cell receptor (beta chain) was sequenced within a study of patients and donors after allogeneic stem cell transplantation. One entry per CDR3 protein results from TCRdb running MiXCR on the RT-PCR reads. The sample lists about 230,000 distinct CDR3 sequences, 11% to 15% occurring once. CDR1 and CDR2 from the germline V gene are SGHTA and FQGNSA. This CDR3 is 17 amino acids long. The trim removed 0 bases at V and 2 bases at J, leaving 6 bases unmatched. This chain joins TRBV7-2 and TRBJ2-3; 9 nucleotides match TRBD2. Sequenced material: blood, either unsorted or a sorted T cell fraction (not recorded which). The clonotype was recovered from a human donor who was either an allogeneic HSCT recipient or a stem cell or donor lymphocyte infusion donor (not recorded which). It is not recorded whose cells these are; they may come from a transplant donor. The CDR3 is CASSLAGRGGYTDTQYF. CDR3 bases: TGTGCCAGCAGCTTAGCGGGGCGGGGGGGGTACACAGATACGCAGTATTTT.